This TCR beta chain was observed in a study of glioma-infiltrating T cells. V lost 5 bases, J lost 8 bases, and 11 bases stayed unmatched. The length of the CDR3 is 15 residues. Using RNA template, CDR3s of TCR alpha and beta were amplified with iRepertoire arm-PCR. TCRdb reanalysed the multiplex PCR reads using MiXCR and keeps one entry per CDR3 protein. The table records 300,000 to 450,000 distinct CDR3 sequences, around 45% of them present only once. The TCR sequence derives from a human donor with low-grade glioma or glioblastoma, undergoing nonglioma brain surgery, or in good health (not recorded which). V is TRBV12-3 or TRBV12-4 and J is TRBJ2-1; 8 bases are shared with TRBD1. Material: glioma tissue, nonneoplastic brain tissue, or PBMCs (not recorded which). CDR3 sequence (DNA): TGTGCCAGCAGTCCCGACCAGGGGGCTATTTATGAGCAGTTCTTC. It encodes CASSPDQGAIYEQFF.